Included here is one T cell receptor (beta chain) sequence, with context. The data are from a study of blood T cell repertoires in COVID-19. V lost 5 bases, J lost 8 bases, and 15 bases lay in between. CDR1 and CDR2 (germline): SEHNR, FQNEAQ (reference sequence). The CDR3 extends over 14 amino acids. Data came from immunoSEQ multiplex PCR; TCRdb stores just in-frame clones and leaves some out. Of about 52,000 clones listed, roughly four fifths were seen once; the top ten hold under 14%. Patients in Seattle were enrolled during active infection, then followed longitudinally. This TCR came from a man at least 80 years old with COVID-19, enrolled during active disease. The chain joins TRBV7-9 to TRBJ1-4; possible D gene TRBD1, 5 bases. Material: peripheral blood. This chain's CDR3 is CASSTGTAGEKLFF. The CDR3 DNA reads TGTGCCAGCAGCACCGGGACGGCGGGGGAAAAACTGTTTTTT.